This TCR beta chain was retrieved from a study of T cell repertoires in aging, cancer and after chemotherapy. Overall study: The whole study produced a dataset of roughly 8.6 million TCR reads. Whole-study findings and limits: In each cancer cohort, median generation probability increased across chemotherapy, suggesting thymic output rebounded. Compared with age-matched healthy donors, untreated hematological or solid cancer patients showed higher blood TCR clonality.

TRB rearrangements spanning V, D and J were amplified using mixed TRB-A/B primers. Each CDR3 protein gets one entry after TCRdb re-called the multiplex PCR reads with MiXCR. The top ten hold approximately 14% of the sample, which has about 10,000 distinct CDR3 sequences, more than 20% seen once. The CDR3 sequence is 16 residues long. With V trimmed by 6 bases and J by 3 bases, 12 bases remained unmatched. CDR1 MNHNS and CDR2 SASEGT come from the germline V gene. The template was genomic DNA from peripheral blood, not RNA. This clonotype has at least ten counts. Its antigen is as yet unknown. The source is a human donor with a blood cancer. The donor label of this sample is uncertain. Input material: blood. This sequence joins TRBV6-1 and TRBJ2-3, with 7 bases fitting TRBD1. The CDR3 bases are TGTGCCAGCAGCCTTTCCGCGACAGGGTCAACAGATACGCAGTATTTT. This sequence encodes CASSLSATGSTDTQYF.